This T cell receptor (beta chain) stems from a study of CD8 T cells in ankylosing spondylitis. This CDR3 is 18 amino acids long. Germline V lookup: CDR1 SNHLY, CDR2 FYNNEI. Trimming took 6 bases from V and 0 from J; bases not matched to a gene: 14. TCRdb used MiXCR to reprocess the 5' RACE reads, holding one entry per CDR3 protein. The table shows 30,000 to 45,000 distinct CDR3 sequences, with around 10% occurring only once. This chain links TRBV2 with TRBJ2-4, with 7 bases fitting TRBD1. The clonotype originates from a male donor with ankylosing spondylitis. Source material: synovial fluid, either unsorted or a sorted T cell fraction (not recorded which). In nucleotides, the CDR3 is TGTGCCAGCAGAGAGCCGGGACAGTACGATCTAGCCAAAAACATTCAGTACTTC. Protein product: CASREPGQYDLAKNIQYF.